The source of this T cell receptor beta chain is a study of cytomegalovirus exposure and HLA in healthy donors. Healthy bone marrow donors supplied every sample. Findings of the study overall: Association of 16,951 TCR beta sequences with HLA alleles was found at 0.05 false discovery rate in a later analysis. As a later analysis showed, several of the most significant clusters appeared to be linked to common viral pathogens. It was reported that the classifier diagnosed cytomegalovirus status with high specificity and sensitivity in both the original and validation cohorts.

The PCR contained 60 Vbeta and 13 Jbeta primers. The repertoire was sequenced with immunoSEQ multiplex PCR; TCRdb's copy has only in-frame clones and lacks some. This sample has around 140,000 clones, with over 70% found just once. The V end was cut by 3 bases, the J end by 2 bases, with 11 bases between. CDR3 size: 15 residues. CDR1 LNHDA and CDR2 SQIVND come from the germline V gene (reference sequence). Worth noting for this clone: Its target is unknown.

The sequence was collected from a man aged 35 to 55 in good health and CMV-seronegative. Sequencing was performed on PBMCs. V and J are TRBV19 and TRBJ1-5; possibly TRBD1 for D (6 bases). The CDR3 is CASSILQGRNQPQHF. In DNA form, the CDR3 reads TGTGCCAGTAGTATTTTACAGGGTCGCAATCAGCCCCAGCATTTT.